This T cell receptor beta chain was observed in a study of blood T cell repertoires in COVID-19. CDR1 is MDHEN, CDR2 SYDVKM, per germline. This CDR3 comprises 13 residues. V was trimmed by 7 bases and J by 2 bases, leaving 9 bases between them. Source study methods: Amplification from reference gene primers served as the basis for estimated nucleated cell counts. Produced via immunoSEQ multiplex PCR; TCRdb's table is partial and in-frame only. V, J and clone size are taken as reported in that table, and D and trimming were inferred from the DNA itself. Of about 350,000 clones in the sample, approximately 90% are singletons; the top ten hold 3.9%.

Sequenced: peripheral blood. The receptor was derived from a woman aged 55-70 years with COVID-19, enrolled during active disease. The V gene is TRBV28, the J gene TRBJ1-3, with D possibly being TRBD1 (5 bases). The CDR3 loop reads CASNRGPGNTIYF. The CDR3 region has the DNA TGTGCCAGCAATAGGGGCCCTGGAAACACCATATATTTT. The variable domain in full, with the rest retrieved from reference TRBV28 and TRBJ1-3, is DVKVTQSSRYLVKRTGEKVFLECVQDMDHENMFWYRQDPGLGLRLIYFSYDVKMKEKGDIPEGYSVSREKKERFSLILESASTNQTSMYLCASNRGPGNTIYFGEGSWLTVV.